A selection of T cell receptor beta chains follows, all from one sample in a study of cytomegalovirus exposure and HLA in healthy donors. Method: immunoSEQ multiplex PCR; TCRdb's copy keeps in-frame clones and lacks some. The sample holds about 55,000 clones, 70% to 85% seen once. Source material: PBMCs. Source of these receptors: a man aged 25-45 years in good health and CMV-seronegative. The CDR3 runs from the conserved cysteine through the conserved F or W.

j_gene	len	v_gene	CDR3aa
TRBJ1-5	16	TRBV5-4	CASSLDGGTTRQPQHF
TRBJ2-1	15	TRBV5-4	CASSLGQGSYNEQFF
TRBJ2-3	13	TRBV7-7	CASSSAGTDTQYF
TRBJ2-1	17	TRBV2	CASRAGTSGPSYNEQFF
NA	13	TRBV18	CASSPRSYYEQYF
TRBJ1-1	16	TRBV28	CASSQNGQGIYTEAFF
TRBJ1-1	14	TRBV10-1	CASSTGGSNTEAFF
TRBJ1-2	17	TRBV12-5	CASGLVSGRADNYGYTF
TRBJ2-7	14	TRBV28	CASRSRVLKYEQYF
TRBJ1-4	17	TRBV19	CASSIGPRGGSSEKLFF
TRBJ1-3	16	TRBV5-6	CASSLTGVGSGNTIYF
TRBJ1-3	14	TRBV4-3	CASRPGQGADTIYF
TRBJ1-5	17	TRBV7-8	CASSLYGTTQSNQPQHF
TRBJ2-7	11	TRBV6-5	CASSTSYEQYF
TRBJ2-3	17	TRBV5-8	CASSYNLGRASTDTQYF
TRBJ1-5	15	TRBV19	CASRRTGSGNQPQHF